This entry concerns a single T cell receptor (beta chain). The antigen remains undetermined. The CDR3 runs 14 residues. V was trimmed by 5 bases and J by 9 bases, leaving 17 bases between them. CDR1 is SNHLY, CDR2 FYNNEI, per germline. Repertoires were generated with immunoSEQ multiplex PCR, while TCRdb's copy carries only in-frame clones and drops some. The sample shows roughly 10,000 clones, about 66% of them seen only once. This sample is drawn from a study of CD4+ T cells in melanoma. The study's findings and limits: In melanoma, neoantigen-specific CD4+ T cells reportedly differed in differentiation state. A reported correlation linked neoantigen-specific CD4+ T cells to CD8+, macrophage and B cell function.

This chain joins TRBV2 and TRBJ2-1; D unresolved. The sample was cells from a culture (not recorded whether cultured in vitro). This clonotype was obtained from a human donor with melanoma. In DNA form, the CDR3 reads TGTGCCAGCAGTCTACGCGTGGGAAGAGCTGAGCAGTTCTTC. It translates to CASSLRVGRAEQFF.